The source of this T cell receptor (beta chain) is a study of shared clonotypes between healthy human individuals. The protocol was immunoSEQ multiplex PCR, while the TCRdb copy is restricted to in-frame clones and leaves out a portion. The sample carries about 700,000 clones, about 91% recorded once. CD45RO negativity and positive selection for CCR7 defined naive CD8 cells, a population that excluded terminally differentiated effector memory CD45RA+ cells. This receptor was obtained from a man aged 25 to 40 in good health. Sequencing was done on a sample of naive CD8+ T cells sorted from blood.

The CDR3 sequence: CASSSGTSGGLNTEAFF. CDR3 nucleotides: TGTGCCAGCAGCTCGGGGACATCTGGGGGTCTGAACACTGAAGCTTTCTTT. The V call is TRBV11-1, the J call TRBJ1-1; tentatively, D is TRBD1 (6 bases). The germline CDR1 and CDR2 sequences are SGHAT and FQDESV (reference sequence). The CDR3 runs to 17 residues. The V and J ends lost 4 bases and 0 bases respectively, with 18 bases between them.